The text below deals with one TCR beta chain. Its antigen remains unknown. Only in-frame clones appear in the TCRdb table, and some are missing; sequencing was by immunoSEQ multiplex PCR. The table has under 40,000 clones, roughly 70% seen once. These data are taken from a study of STAT5B mutations in CD4+ large granular lymphocyte leukemia. Whole-study results and caveats: Patient CD4-sorted repertoires stayed more clonal than healthy ones after leukemic-clone removal. Without HLA matching, higher CD4+ than CD8+ T-LGLL clonality could reflect small sample size.

Source material: CD4+ T cells from blood buffy coats. The sequence was obtained from a human donor in good health.

CDR3 nucleotide sequence: TGTGCCTGGAGTGTATGGGCAGGGGCGACTGAAGCTTTCTTT. This encodes CAWSVWAGATEAFF. V and J are TRBV30 and TRBJ1-1; maybe TRBD1 (6 bases). The CDR3 sequence is 14 residues long. Per the germline V gene, CDR1 is GTSNPN and CDR2 is SVGIG (reference sequence). Trimming took 0 bases from V and 5 from J, leaving 13 bases between them. Drawing the rest from reference TRBV30 and TRBJ1-1, the complete variable domain is SQTIHQWPATLVQPVGSPLSLECTVEGTSNPNLYWYRQAAGRGLQLLFYSVGIGQISSEVPQNLSASRPQDRQFILSSKKLLLSDSGFYLCAWSVWAGATEAFFGQGTRLTVV.